Following are 2 T cell receptor beta chains from one sample sequenced in a study of blood T cell repertoires in COVID-19. The method was immunoSEQ multiplex PCR; TCRdb's version includes in-frame clones alone and lacks a portion of them. Of 30,000 to 40,000 clones detected, roughly 89% appear once; the ten largest clones hold around 6.1%. Sequencing was carried out using peripheral blood. The receptors originated from a human donor in a cohort sampled during active COVID-19.

This clone appeared a few times. The J gene is TRBJ1-1, the V gene TRBV7-9, with D tentatively TRBD1 (6 bases). Germline lookup yields CDR1 SEHNR and CDR2 FQNEAQ (reference sequence). There are 11 residues in the CDR3. V was shortened by 4 bases and J by 10 bases, with 10 bases between the two germline ends. The CDR3, as DNA: TGTGCCAGCAGCTCTAGGGGGGGAGCTTTCTTT. Translating it yields CASSSRGGAFF.

The chain has TRBV27 and TRBJ2-1; a weak D match, TRBD1 (8 bases). V was trimmed by 10 bases and J by 9 bases, leaving 19 bases between them. This CDR3 contains 13 residues. CDR1 is MNHEY and CDR2 is SMNVEV in the germline V gene (reference sequence). The CDR3 bases are TGTGCCACCTTCGCCTACAGGGGGGGTGAGCAGTTCTTC. This sequence encodes CATFAYRGGEQFF.